The 4 T cell receptor beta chains given below trace back to one sample, sequenced in a study of T cell responses to AZD1222 COVID-19 vaccine. Sequenced by immunoSEQ multiplex PCR; TCRdb stores in-frame clones only, minus some. This table holds 90,000 to 150,000 clones, around 87% found once. The sample here was peripheral blood, taken on day 0 of AZD1222 vaccination. These TCRs come from an adult in good health.

The chain has TRBV9 and TRBJ1-6; D not resolved. V lost 2 bases to trimming and J lost 5 bases, with 8 bases between them. The CDR3 length is 14 residues. In germline, CDR1 is SGDLS, CDR2 YYNGEE. CDR3 nucleotides: TGTGCCAGCAGCGTTGGACTTGATAATTCACCCCTCCACTTT. Protein sequence: CASSVGLDNSPLHF.

The chain carries TRBV6-5 and TRBJ1-5; TRBD1 might be the D (5 bases). Deletions cut 0 bases from V and 9 bases from J, with 18 bases between. Germline V gives CDR1 MNHEY, CDR2 SVGAGI. The CDR3 covers 16 residues. This CDR3 reads CASSYSSRAGWSPQHF. CDR3 nucleotides: TGTGCCAGCAGTTACTCGAGTAGGGCAGGGTGGTCGCCCCAGCATTTT.

V is TRBV11-3 and J is TRBJ2-1, with 8 bases aligning to TRBD1. V gave up 3 bases and J gave up 2 bases; unmatched junction bases: 9. Germline CDR1 and CDR2: SGHNT and YENEEA. CDR3 length equals 17 residues. The CDR3 DNA reads TGTGCCAGCAGCTTCGGACAGGGCCTCCCTCCCTACAATGAGCAGTTCTTC. Amino acid sequence: CASSFGQGLPPYNEQFF.

The V call is TRBV7-8, the J call TRBJ2-3, with 14 bases matching TRBD2. Per the germline V gene, CDR1 is SGHVS and CDR2 is FQNEAQ. Germline trimming cut 5 bases from V and 0 bases from J; bases unmatched to any gene: 7. The CDR3 is made up of 18 amino acids. CDR3 amino acids: CASSLWTSGGSSTDTQYF. In nucleotides, the CDR3 is TGTGCCAGCAGCCTCTGGACTAGCGGGGGGTCTAGCACAGATACGCAGTATTTT.